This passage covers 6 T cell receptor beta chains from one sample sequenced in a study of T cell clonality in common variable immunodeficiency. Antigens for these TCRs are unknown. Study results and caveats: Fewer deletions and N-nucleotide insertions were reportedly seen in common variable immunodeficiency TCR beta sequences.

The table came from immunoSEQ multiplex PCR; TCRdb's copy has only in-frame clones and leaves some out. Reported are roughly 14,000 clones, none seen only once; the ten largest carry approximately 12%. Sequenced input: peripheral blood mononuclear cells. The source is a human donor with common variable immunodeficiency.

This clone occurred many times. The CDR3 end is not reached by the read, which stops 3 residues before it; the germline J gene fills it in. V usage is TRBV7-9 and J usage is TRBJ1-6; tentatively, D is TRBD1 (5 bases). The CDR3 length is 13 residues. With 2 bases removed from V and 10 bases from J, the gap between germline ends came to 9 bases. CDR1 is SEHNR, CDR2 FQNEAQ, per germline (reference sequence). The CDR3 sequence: CASSLPRVSPLHF. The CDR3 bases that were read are TGTGCCAGCAGCTTACCCAGGGTCTCACCC.

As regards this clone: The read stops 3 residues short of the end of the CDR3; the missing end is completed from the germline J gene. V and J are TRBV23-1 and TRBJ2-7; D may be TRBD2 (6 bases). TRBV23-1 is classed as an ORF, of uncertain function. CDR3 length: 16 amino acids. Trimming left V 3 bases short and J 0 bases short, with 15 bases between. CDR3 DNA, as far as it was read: TGCGCCAGCAGTCAGCGGGACTCCACGTTCTCCTACGAG. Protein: CASSQRDSTFSYE. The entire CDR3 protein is CASSQRDSTFSYEQYF.

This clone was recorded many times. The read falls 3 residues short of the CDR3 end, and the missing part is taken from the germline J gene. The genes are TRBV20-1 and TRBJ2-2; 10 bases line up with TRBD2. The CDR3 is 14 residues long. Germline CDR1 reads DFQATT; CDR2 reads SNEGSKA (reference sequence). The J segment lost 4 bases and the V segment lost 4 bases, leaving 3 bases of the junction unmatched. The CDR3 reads CSAKLAGTTGELFF. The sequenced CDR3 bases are TGCAGTGCTAAACTAGCGGGAACCACCGGGGAG.

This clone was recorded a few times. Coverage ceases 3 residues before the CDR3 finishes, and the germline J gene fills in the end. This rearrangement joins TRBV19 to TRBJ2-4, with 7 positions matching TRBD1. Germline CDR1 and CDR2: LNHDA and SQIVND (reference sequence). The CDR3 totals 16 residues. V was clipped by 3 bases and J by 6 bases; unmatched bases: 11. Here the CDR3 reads CASSMWGRQGRNIQYF. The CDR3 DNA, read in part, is TGTGCCAGTAGTATGTGGGGGAGACAGGGCAGAAACATT.

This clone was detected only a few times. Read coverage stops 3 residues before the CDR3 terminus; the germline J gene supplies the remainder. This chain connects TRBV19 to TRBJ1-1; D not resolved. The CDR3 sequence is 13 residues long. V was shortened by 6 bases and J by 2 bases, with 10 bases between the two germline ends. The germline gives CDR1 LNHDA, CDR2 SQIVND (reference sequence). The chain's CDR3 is CASRTRVNTEAFF. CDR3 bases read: TGTGCCAGTAGGACAAGGGTTAACACTGAA.

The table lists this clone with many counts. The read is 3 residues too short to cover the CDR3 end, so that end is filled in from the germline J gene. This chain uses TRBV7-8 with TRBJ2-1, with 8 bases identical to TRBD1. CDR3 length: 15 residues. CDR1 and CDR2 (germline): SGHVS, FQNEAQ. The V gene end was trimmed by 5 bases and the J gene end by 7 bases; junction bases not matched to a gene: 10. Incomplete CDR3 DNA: TGTGCCAGCAGCCCTCGACAGGGGCCCACTAATGAG. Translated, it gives CASSPRQGPTNE. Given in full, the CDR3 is CASSPRQGPTNEQFF.